This T cell receptor beta chain is drawn from a study of OX40 agonist ivuxolimab in advanced cancers. Assay: immunoSEQ multiplex PCR; the TCRdb copy retains only in-frame clones and omits some. The sample contains about 93,000 clones, 92% of which appear only once. CDR3 length equals 18 residues. The trim removed 7 bases at V and 0 bases at J, leaving 14 bases unmatched. Germline-derived CDR1 and CDR2 are SGHVS and FQNEAQ. Sequenced here: CD4+ or CD8+ T cells sorted from blood, sampled in a trial of the OX40 agonist ivuxolimab. The sequence was collected from an adult with an advanced solid tumor such as melanoma, head and neck, liver or kidney cancer. V is TRBV7-8 and J is TRBJ2-2; 7 bases fit TRBD1. The CDR3 nucleotides read TGTGCCAGCATCCTTTACTACAGGGGCGCCTCGAACACCGGGGAGCTGTTTTTT. This translates into CASILYYRGASNTGELFF.